What follows describes a single T cell receptor (beta chain). Assay: immunoSEQ multiplex PCR; the TCRdb copy retains only in-frame clones and omits some. This sample has about 4,300 clones, with more than 75% found just once. The data were taken from a study of T cells in tumors and immune-related adverse events. V lost 4 bases to trimming and J lost 5 bases, with 30 bases between them. The germline V gene has CDR1 SGHNT and CDR2 YYREEE (reference sequence). The CDR3 consists of 19 residues. The rearrangement joins TRBV5-4 to TRBJ2-5, with TRBD2 as a possible D gene (5 bases). This receptor was obtained from a female donor with metastatic renal cell carcinoma. The material sequenced was skin tissue, taken from a patient treated with anti-PD-1 therapy. The CDR3 spells CASSRLGAHPTLSLETQYF. CDR3 in DNA: TGTGCCAGCAGCCGCCTGGGAGCCCATCCTACGCTCTCTCTGGAGACCCAGTACTTC.